This T cell receptor beta chain appears in the sequencing data of a study of T-cell reconstitution after alpha-beta-depleted transplantation in children. V lost 5 bases and J lost 10; bases outside the gene matches: 7. This CDR3 region has 14 residues. Germline V CDR1 and CDR2: SNHLY, FYNNEI. Preparing the TCRbeta library involved the use of unique molecular identifiers. TCRdb fed the PCR reads into MiXCR, producing one record per CDR3 protein. Of about 500,000 distinct CDR3 sequences in the sample, 32% were seen once. The J gene is TRBJ2-1, the V gene TRBV2; 11 nucleotides agree with TRBD2. The source is a human donor who donated a stem cell graft to a child with aplastic anemia. Sequenced here: PBMCs from the stem cell graft donor, sampled from the stem cell graft. Here the CDR3 reads CASSWLAGGGEQFF. CDR3 bases: TGTGCCAGCAGTTGGCTAGCGGGAGGAGGGGAGCAGTTCTTC.